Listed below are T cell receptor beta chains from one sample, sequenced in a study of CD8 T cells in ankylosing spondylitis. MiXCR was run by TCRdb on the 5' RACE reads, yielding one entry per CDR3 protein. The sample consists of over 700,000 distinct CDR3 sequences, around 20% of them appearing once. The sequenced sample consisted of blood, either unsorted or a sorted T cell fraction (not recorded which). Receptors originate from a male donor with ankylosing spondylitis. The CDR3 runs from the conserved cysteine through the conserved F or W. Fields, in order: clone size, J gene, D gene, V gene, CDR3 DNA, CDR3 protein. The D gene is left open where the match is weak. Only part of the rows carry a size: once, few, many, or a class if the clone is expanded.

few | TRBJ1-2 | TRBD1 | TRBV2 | TGTGCCAGCAGGGACGACAGGGGGCTTAATGGCTACACCTTC | CASRDDRGLNGYTF
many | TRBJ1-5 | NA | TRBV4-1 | TGCGCCAGCAGCCAAGGGCCCTCTACGCTCAATAGCAATCAGCCCCAGCATTTT | CASSQGPSTLNSNQPQHF
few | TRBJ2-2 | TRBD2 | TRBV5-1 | TGCGCCAGTCAAAAGGGACTAGCGGGGGAGACCACCGGGGAGCTGTTTTTT | CASQKGLAGETTGELFF
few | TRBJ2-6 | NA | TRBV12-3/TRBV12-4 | TGTGCCAGCAGCATACCCGGGGCCAACGTCCTGACTTTC | CASSIPGANVLTF
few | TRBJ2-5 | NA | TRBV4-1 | TGCGCCAGCAGCCAAGATAGGCGGTCAAGAGAGACCCAGTACTTC | CASSQDRRSRETQYF
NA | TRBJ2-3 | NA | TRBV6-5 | TGTGCCAGCAGTTACTCTGCAGGCACAGATACGCAGTATTTT | CASSYSAGTDTQYF
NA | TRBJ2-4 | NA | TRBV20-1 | TGCAGTGCTAGTTCTGGGACCAAAAACATTCAGTACTTC | CSASSGTKNIQYF
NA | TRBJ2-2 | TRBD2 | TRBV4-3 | TGCGCCAGCAGCCAAAACAGACTAGCGGGAGTGACGGTCGGGGAGCTGTTTTTT | CASSQNRLAGVTVGELFF
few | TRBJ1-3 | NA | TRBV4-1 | TGCGCCAGCAGCCAAGAGCGGGGCAGGCAGATCTCCGGAAACACCATATATTTT | CASSQERGRQISGNTIYF
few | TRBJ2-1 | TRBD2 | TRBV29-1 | TGCAGCGTTCCGCGGGGGGGGTCCTACAATGAGCAGTTCTTC | CSVPRGGSYNEQFF
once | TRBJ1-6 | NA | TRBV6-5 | TGTGCCAGCAGTTTATCCCCGGGAGGTTATAATTCACCCCTCCACTTT | CASSLSPGGYNSPLHF
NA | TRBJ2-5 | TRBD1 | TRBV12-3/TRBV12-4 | TGTGCCAGCAGCCGACCGACAGGGGAGGAAGAGACCCAGTACTTC | CASSRPTGEEETQYF
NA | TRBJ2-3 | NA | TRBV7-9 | TGTGCCAGCAGCGCAACAGGTAGCACAGATACGCAGTATTTT | CASSATGSTDTQYF
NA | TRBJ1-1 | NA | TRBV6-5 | TGTGCCAGCAGTTACAGCGCGAGGGGGGCAGGGACTGAAGCTTTCTTT | CASSYSARGAGTEAFF
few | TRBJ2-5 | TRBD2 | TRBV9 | TGTGCCAGCAGCCCAGTTGACAGCGGGAGGGCCGGAGAGACCCAGTACTTC | CASSPVDSGRAGETQYF
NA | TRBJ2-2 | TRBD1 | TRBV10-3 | TGTGCCATCAGTGAGTCACAGGGGATGAGAAACACCGGGGAGCTGTTTTTT | CAISESQGMRNTGELFF
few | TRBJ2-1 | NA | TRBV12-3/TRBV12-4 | TGTGCCAGCATCCTGAGGGGTGAGCAGTTCTTC | CASILRGEQFF
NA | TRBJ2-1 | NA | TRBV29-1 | TGCAGCGCCGCCCGAGGGGTTTACAATGAGCAGTTCTTC | CSAARGVYNEQFF
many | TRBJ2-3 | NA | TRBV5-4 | TGTGCCAGCAGCTTCGACGGAAGCACAGATACGCAGTATTTT | CASSFDGSTDTQYF
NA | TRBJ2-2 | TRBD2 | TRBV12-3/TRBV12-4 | TGTGCCAGCAGTTTTACTAGCGGGGGCCCAGCCGGGGAGCTGTTTTTT | CASSFTSGGPAGELFF
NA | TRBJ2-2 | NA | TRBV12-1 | TGTGCCAGAACGAGCGGGGGGAACACCGGGGAGCTGTTTTTT | CARTSGGNTGELFF
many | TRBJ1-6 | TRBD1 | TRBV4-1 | TGCGCCAGCAGCCAGGGACAGGGCCTTTCACCCCTCCACTTT | CASSQGQGLSPLHF
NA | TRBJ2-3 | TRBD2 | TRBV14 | TGTGCCAGCAGCCAGAGACTAGCGGGGGCCACAGATACGCAGTATTTT | CASSQRLAGATDTQYF
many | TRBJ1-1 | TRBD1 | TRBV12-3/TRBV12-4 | TGTGCCAGCAGTTTAGGGGGTCGCAAGGGGACAGGGAGGAGTAACACTGAAGCTTTCTTT | CASSLGGRKGTGRSNTEAFF